The clone carrying this T cell receptor beta chain appeared a few times. The antigen is unknown. This sample was taken from a study of blood T cells in healthy people across ages. The study, taken as a whole, reports: Naive T cell percentage strongly correlated with TCR beta diversity.

With a J-beta primer mix and a sample-barcoded 5' primer, a second PCR ran roughly 6 to 11 cycles. TCRdb called the 5' RACE reads again in MiXCR, with one record for every CDR3 protein. Of 1.5 million to 2 million distinct CDR3 sequences in the sample, around half were seen once. The CDR3 is made up of 18 amino acids. Germline V gene sequence: CDR1 SGHVS, CDR2 FNYEAQ. Material for sequencing was blood. The sequence was collected from a woman aged 40 to 55 in good health. The V and J genes are TRBV7-6 and TRBJ2-7; TRBD2 aligns across 14 bases. Judging by the DNA end, TRBJ2-5 fits better; the J call may be wrong. The CDR3, as DNA: TGTGCCAGCAGCTTAGGGGCGGGACTAGCGGGGGCGGCAGAGACCCAGTACTTC. Protein: CASSLGAGLAGAAETQYF.